These 11 T cell receptor beta chains came from one sample sequenced in a study of blood T cell repertoires in COVID-19. The data were produced by immunoSEQ multiplex PCR, yet TCRdb's version contains in-frame clones alone and is incomplete. The data show 340,000 or so clones, approximately 86% seen once. Sequencing was done on a sample of PBMCs or T cells enriched from blood (not recorded which). These receptor sequences come from a woman in her thirties or forties with acute COVID-19.

The rearrangement links TRBV28 to TRBJ1-3; D gene ambiguous. CDR1 and CDR2 from the germline V gene are MDHEN and SYDVKM. Trimming stripped 5 bases from V and 0 bases from J, with 11 bases between. This CDR3 is 15 amino acids long. Here the CDR3 reads CASSPGLSSGNTIYF. In nucleotides, the CDR3 is TGTGCCAGCAGTCCCGGACTGAGCTCTGGAAACACCATATATTTT. The full variable domain, with the rest looked up from reference TRBV28 and TRBJ1-3, is DVKVTQSSRYLVKRTGEKVFLECVQDMDHENMFWYRQDPGLGLRLIYFSYDVKMKEKGDIPEGYSVSREKKERFSLILESASTNQTSMYLCASSPGLSSGNTIYFGEGSWLTVV.

The chain links TRBV2 to TRBJ1-1, with a weak D call TRBD1 (6 bases). V lost 6 bases and J lost 3, with 17 bases in between. Germline V lookup: CDR1 SNHLY, CDR2 FYNNEI. The CDR3 consists of 15 residues. The CDR3 loop reads CASRPGPDRYTEAFF. The DNA for the CDR3 is TGTGCCAGCAGACCAGGCCCTGACAGGTACACTGAAGCTTTCTTT.

The CDR3 DNA reads as TGTGCCAGCAGCGCGCCGACACGGATGAACACTGAAGCTTTCTTT. Translation gives CASSAPTRMNTEAFF. The chain couples TRBV6-2 or TRBV6-3 to TRBJ1-1; D remains unclear. CDR3 size: 15 residues. Trimming pared 6 bases from V and 0 bases from J, leaving 14 bases between. CDR1 and CDR2 (germline): MNHEY, SVGEGT.

The chain recombines TRBV12-3 or TRBV12-4 with TRBJ1-2; maybe TRBD1 (6 bases). This CDR3 has 13 residues. V lost 6 bases and J lost 4, with 12 bases in between. The CDR3 coding sequence is TGTGCCAGCAGCGCTACAGGGATCTATGGCTACACCTTC. It encodes CASSATGIYGYTF.

The count of this clone is one. This sequence joins TRBV7-9 and TRBJ2-5, with 9 bases aligning to TRBD1. There are 14 residues in the CDR3. Trimming at V came to 2 bases and at J to 5 bases, leaving 3 bases not matched to a gene. From germline, CDR1 is SEHNR and CDR2 FQNEAQ (reference sequence). CDR3 coding DNA: TGTGCCAGCAGCTTATGGACAGGGGCCGAGACCCAGTACTTC. Translated, it gives CASSLWTGAETQYF. The variable domain in full, with the rest retrieved from reference TRBV7-9 and TRBJ2-5, is DTGVSQNPRHKITKRGQNVTFRCDPISEHNRLYWYRQTLGQGPEFLTYFQNEAQLEKSRLLSDRFSAERPKGSFSTLEIQRTEQGDSAMYLCASSLWTGAETQYFGPGTRLLVL.

The rearrangement uses TRBV5-1 and TRBJ2-5; 7 bases line up with TRBD1. The CDR3 sequence is 15 residues long. From germline, CDR1 is SGHRS and CDR2 YFSETQ. Losses at the gene ends were 4 bases for V and 0 bases for J; bases not matched to a gene: 6. The CDR3 reads CASSRDRLYQETQYF. CDR3 DNA: TGCGCCAGCAGCAGGGACAGACTCTACCAAGAGACCCAGTACTTC.

This clone was seen only once. The rearrangement uses TRBV5-1 and TRBJ2-2; TRBD2 is a possible D gene (6 bases). The CDR3 runs 19 residues. The V gene lost 0 bases and the J gene lost 5 bases, with 23 bases spanning the gap. Germline CDR1 SGHRS, CDR2 YFSETQ. The CDR3 is CASSLVGTHTRRQTGELFF. As DNA, the CDR3 is TGCGCCAGCAGCTTGGTGGGGACTCACACCCGGCGGCAAACCGGGGAGCTGTTTTTT.

The chain couples TRBV19 to TRBJ2-6, with 10 bases that match TRBD2. Germline-derived CDR1 and CDR2 are LNHDA and SQIVND (reference sequence). The CDR3 is made up of 19 amino acids. Germline trimming cut 4 bases from V and 0 bases from J; bases unmatched to any gene: 9. CDR3 protein: CASSTIGLAASSGANVLTF. The CDR3 DNA follows: TGTGCCAGTAGTACCATTGGACTAGCGGCGAGCTCTGGGGCCAACGTCCTGACTTTC.

The CDR3 nucleotides are TGTGCCAGCAGCAGGGAGTGGGGGGCAGATACGCAGTATTTT. Residues: CASSREWGADTQYF. The chain joins TRBV2 to TRBJ2-3; weak D call: TRBD2 (6 bases). With 6 bases removed from V and 4 bases from J, the gap between germline ends came to 14 bases. The CDR3 contains 14 residues. The germline CDR1 and CDR2 sequences are SNHLY and FYNNEI.

CDR3 bases: TGTGCCAGCAGCAGTCAGGGTCCACTGTTTTTT. Amino acids: CASSSQGPLFF. The V and J genes are TRBV9 and TRBJ1-4; D possibly corresponds to TRBD1 (5 bases). The germline gives CDR1 SGDLS, CDR2 YYNGEE. Trimming took 4 bases from V and 13 from J, leaving 11 bases between them. This CDR3 is 11 amino acids long.

The V and J genes are TRBV25-1 and TRBJ1-3; D may be TRBD1 (6 bases). Trimming pared 4 bases from V and 4 bases from J, leaving 14 bases between. CDR1 MGHDK and CDR2 SYGVNS come from the germline V gene. The CDR3 runs 15 residues. CDR3 loop: CASSAGTGLGNTIYF. CDR3 coding DNA: TGTGCCAGCAGTGCCGGAACAGGGCTCGGAAACACCATATATTTT.